A single sample gave rise to the 15 T cell receptor beta chains below, sequenced in a study of cytomegalovirus exposure and HLA in healthy donors (dated by TCRdb to the late 2010s). The method behind the library was the immunoSEQ multiplex PCR assay. For the multiplex PCR, a mixture combining 60 forward primers for TCR Vbeta segments and 13 reverse primers for TCR Jbeta segments was used. TCRdb re-hosts the immuneACCESS table, in-frame sequences only. Its copies lack some clones; in the studies checked, an unresolved V gene accounts for under half of them, and the cause for the rest is not known. Here the sample has about 140,000 clones; approximately 84% occur a single time. The top ten hold around 9.7% of the sample. Sample: PBMCs. These receptors were obtained from a woman aged 55-69 years in good health and CMV-seropositive.

V is TRBV11-2 and J is TRBJ2-1; D is perhaps TRBD2 (6 bases). The CDR3 covers 15 residues. CDR1 SGHAT and CDR2 FQNNGV come from the germline V gene. The V and J ends lost 4 bases and 3 bases respectively, with 13 bases between them. CDR3 protein: CASSSLVAVYNEQFF. The DNA of the CDR3 is TGTGCCAGCAGCTCGTTGGTAGCGGTCTACAATGAGCAGTTCTTC. Looking up the rest from reference TRBV11-2 and TRBJ2-1 gives the full variable domain: EAGVAQSPRYKIIEKRQSVAFWCNPISGHATLYWYQQILGQGPKLLIQFQNNGVVDDSQLPKDRFSAERLKGVDSTLKIQPAKLEDSAVYLCASSSLVAVYNEQFFGPGTRLTVL.

J is TRBJ2-3 and V is TRBV7-3; tentative D call: TRBD2 (6 bases). In germline, CDR1 is SGHTA, CDR2 FQGTGA. With 6 bases removed from V and 0 bases from J, the gap between germline ends came to 16 bases. The CDR3 runs to 16 residues. CDR3 bases: TGTGCCAGCAGTCTTAATCCGGGACTCAGCACAGATACGCAGTATTTT. It specifies CASSLNPGLSTDTQYF.

The chain links TRBV28 to TRBJ2-3; 11 bases fit TRBD2. CDR3 length: 17 amino acids. Trimming removed 3 bases from V and 2 bases from J; junction bases left unmatched: 7. CDR1 is MDHEN, CDR2 SYDVKM, per germline. The CDR3 coding sequence is TGTGCCAGCAGTTTTACTCCGGGACTAGCGGCCACAGATACGCAGTATTTT. Its protein is CASSFTPGLAATDTQYF.

The CDR3 bases are TGTGCCAGCAGTCCCGTTCTTCTAACTGAAGCTTTCTTT. This translates into CASSPVLLTEAFF. The chain is built from TRBV28 and TRBJ1-1; D ambiguous. Germline-derived CDR1 and CDR2 are MDHEN and SYDVKM. This CDR3 is built from 13 residues. V dropped 5 bases and J dropped 5 bases, with 12 bases sitting between them.

The V and J genes are TRBV6-4 and TRBJ1-5; TRBD1 might be the D (5 bases). Per germline, CDR1 MRHNA and CDR2 SNTAGT. V lost 4 bases and J lost 9, with 13 bases in between. CDR3 length: 13 residues. The CDR3 coding sequence is TGTGCCAGCAGTGGCGGGGGACCCCCGCCCCAGCATTTT. Protein product: CASSGGGPPPQHF.

The V gene is TRBV7-9, the J gene TRBJ2-1, with TRBD2 as a possible D gene (6 bases). V was cut by 5 bases and J by 8 bases, with 13 bases left in between. Germline lookup yields CDR1 SEHNR and CDR2 FQNEAQ (reference sequence). The CDR3 sequence is 13 residues long. The CDR3 here is CASSATSGHEQFF. The CDR3 nucleotides are TGTGCCAGCAGCGCGACTAGTGGCCATGAGCAGTTCTTC. Supplemented by reference TRBV7-9 and TRBJ2-1, the full variable domain reads DTGVSQNPRHKITKRGQNVTFRCDPISEHNRLYWYRQTLGQGPEFLTYFQNEAQLEKSRLLSDRFSAERPKGSFSTLEIQRTEQGDSAMYLCASSATSGHEQFFGPGTRLTVL.

This chain connects TRBV5-8 to TRBJ1-1; no firm D call. V gave up 6 bases and J gave up 1 base, with 10 bases separating them. Germline values: CDR1 SGHTS, CDR2 YDEGEE. The CDR3 runs to 13 residues. The DNA for the CDR3 is TGTGCCAGCACGACTAGGGCGAACACTGAAGCTTTCTTT. This codes for CASTTRANTEAFF.

Only one count was recorded for this clone. V is TRBV5-6 and J is TRBJ2-7; 9 bases line up with TRBD2. The germline gives CDR1 SGHDT, CDR2 YYEEEE. With 4 bases clipped from V and 6 bases from J, the junction kept 11 bases outside the gene matches. The CDR3 has 15 residues. CDR3 protein: CASSHVSGRGGEQYF. The CDR3 region has the DNA TGTGCCAGCAGCCACGTTAGCGGGAGAGGGGGCGAGCAGTACTTC.

Of note for this clone: This sample includes further DNA sequences coding for the same CDR3. V and J are TRBV7-2 and TRBJ2-3; 8 bases are a match to TRBD1. Trimming at V came to 1 base and at J to 1 base, leaving 1 base not matched to a gene. Germline V gene lookup returns CDR1 SGHTA and CDR2 FQGNSA. The CDR3 length is 15 residues. The DNA for the CDR3 is TGTGCCAGCAGCTTAGGACAGGGGCGCACAGATACGCAGTATTTT. This sequence encodes CASSLGQGRTDTQYF.

This clone was observed once. The CDR3 nucleotides are TGTGCCAGCAGGCGAGCGGGACCACAGAATACGCAGTATTTT. This codes for CASRRAGPQNTQYF. The rearrangement uses TRBV28 and TRBJ2-3; 7 bases match TRBD2. This CDR3 spans 14 amino acids. Germline V lookup: CDR1 MDHEN, CDR2 SYDVKM. Trimming took 6 bases from V and 7 from J; bases not matched to a gene: 10. The full variable domain, in which reference TRBV28 and TRBJ2-3 provide the parts outside the CDR3, is DVKVTQSSRYLVKRTGEKVFLECVQDMDHENMFWYRQDPGLGLRLIYFSYDVKMKEKGDIPEGYSVSREKKERFSLILESASTNQTSMYLCASRRAGPQNTQYFGPGTRLTVL.

V and J are TRBV5-1 and TRBJ2-1; 7 nucleotides line up with TRBD2. This CDR3 spans 17 amino acids. Trimming took 1 base from V and 3 from J; bases not matched to a gene: 10. Germline V lookup: CDR1 SGHRS, CDR2 YFSETQ. The chain's CDR3 is CASSLFGELAIYNEQFF. CDR3 nucleotide sequence: TGCGCCAGCAGCTTGTTTGGGGAACTAGCGATCTACAATGAGCAGTTCTTC.

The V and J genes are TRBV18 and TRBJ1-2; D remains ambiguous. V lost 4 bases to trimming and J lost 6 bases, with 12 bases between them. The CDR3 covers 13 residues. Germline loops: CDR1 KGHSH, CDR2 LQKENI. This chain's CDR3 is CASSHREFNGYTF. CDR3 in DNA: TGTGCCAGCTCACACAGAGAGTTTAATGGCTACACCTTC.

As DNA, the CDR3 is TGTGCCAGCAGCGTAGAACTAGCACCGTATGAGCAGTTCTTC. It is translated as CASSVELAPYEQFF. This chain links TRBV9 with TRBJ2-1; D is perhaps TRBD2 (6 bases). Germline loops: CDR1 SGDLS, CDR2 YYNGEE. V lost 0 bases to trimming and J lost 8 bases, with 12 bases between them. The CDR3 is 14 amino acids.

The rearrangement links TRBV4-3 to TRBJ1-1, with D possibly TRBD1 on 5 matching bases. Per the germline V gene, CDR1 is LGHNA and CDR2 is YSLEER. The V gene lost 0 bases and the J gene lost 1 base, with 9 bases spanning the gap. This CDR3 region has 15 residues. DNA for the CDR3: TGCGCCAGCAGCCAAGATGGGGCTTCGAACACTGAAGCTTTCTTT. This gives the protein CASSQDGASNTEAFF.

This clone appeared a few times. This chain links TRBV10-2 with TRBJ2-6; D gene ambiguous. The CDR3 is 14 residues long. CDR1 and CDR2 from the germline V gene are WSHSY and SAAADI. V was cut by 6 bases and J by 2 bases, with 8 bases left in between. CDR3 nucleotide sequence: TGCGCCAGCAGGGAGATCACTGGGGCCAACGTCCTGACTTTC. Amino acids: CASREITGANVLTF.